These 24 T cell receptor beta chains were all obtained from the same sample, sequenced in a study of radiotherapy plus CTLA-4 blockade in lung cancer. TCRdb's copy holds only in-frame clones and misses some; the assay was immunoSEQ multiplex PCR. The table shows 90,000 to 150,000 clones, with just under 80% occurring only once. Sequencing was performed on peripheral blood, taken from a patient treated with radiotherapy plus ipilimumab. The receptors were gathered from a human donor with non-small cell lung cancer who had a partial response to radiotherapy plus ipilimumab.

The CDR3: CATAPGQGQPQHF. CDR3 DNA: TGCGCCACCGCACCGGGACAGGGACAGCCCCAGCATTTT. V usage is TRBV10-2 and J usage is TRBJ1-5; 9 nucleotides align to TRBD1. The CDR3 covers 13 residues. Unmatched junction bases numbered 8, after V lost 10 bases and J lost 7 bases. Germline V lookup: CDR1 WSHSY, CDR2 SAAADI.

The V call is TRBV28, the J call TRBJ1-2, with 9 nucleotides matching TRBD1. Germline V gene lookup returns CDR1 MDHEN and CDR2 SYDVKM. The CDR3 runs 17 residues. V shed 6 bases, J shed 8 bases, and the junction held 19 bases outside the gene matches. CDR3 coding DNA: TGTGCCAGCAGCGAAGGGACAGGGAGGGCCATGTCCGAGGGCTACACCTTC. Translation gives CASSEGTGRAMSEGYTF.

V and J are TRBV10-3 and TRBJ2-3, with 13 bases aligning to TRBD2. There are 15 residues in the CDR3. Germline trimming cut 0 bases from V and 10 bases from J; bases unmatched to any gene: 4. The germline gives CDR1 ENHRY, CDR2 SYGVKD. CDR3 sequence (DNA): TGTGCCATCAGTGAGTCTCGGACTAGCGGGAGTCCGCAGTATTTT. Translating it yields CAISESRTSGSPQYF.

This sequence joins TRBV19 and TRBJ2-7, with D tentatively TRBD2 (6 bases). The CDR3 contains 16 residues. V was trimmed by 8 bases and J by 2 bases, leaving 22 bases between them. Germline assignment: CDR1 LNHDA and CDR2 SQIVND (reference sequence). CDR3 coding DNA: TGTGCCAGTGCCAGACTGGCGGGAAAGGGGACCTACGAGCAGTACTTC. Translated, it gives CASARLAGKGTYEQYF. The variable domain in full, completed from reference TRBV19 and TRBJ2-7, reads DGGITQSPKYLFRKEGQNVTLSCEQNLNHDAMYWYRQDPGQGLRLIYYSQIVNDFQKGDIAEGYSVSREKKESFPLTVTSAQKNPTAFYLCASARLAGKGTYEQYFGPGTRLTVT.

This chain connects TRBV6-6 to TRBJ2-7; TRBD2 matches 7 bases. CDR1 and CDR2 (germline): MNHNY, SVGAGI (reference sequence). The junction had 7 bases not matched to a gene; V was cut back by 4 bases and J by 7 bases. The CDR3 extends over 13 amino acids. The CDR3 coding sequence is TGTGCCAGCAGTTTAGGAGCGGGATTTGAGCAGTACTTC. It encodes CASSLGAGFEQYF.

The chain combines TRBV2 with TRBJ2-2; possibly TRBD2 for D (6 bases). V was shortened by 4 bases and J by 2 bases, with 11 bases between the two germline ends. In germline, CDR1 is SNHLY, CDR2 FYNNEI. This CDR3 is built from 15 residues. CDR3 amino acids: CASSGPSANTGELFF. The DNA of the CDR3 is TGTGCCAGCAGTGGGCCTAGCGCAAACACCGGGGAGCTGTTTTTT.

The rearrangement joins TRBV28 to TRBJ1-2, with no clear D. The germline CDR1 and CDR2 sequences are MDHEN and SYDVKM. This CDR3 has 12 amino acids. Trimming shortened V by 3 bases and J by 7 bases, and 9 bases separated the two germline ends. CDR3 loop: CASSFLEAGYTF. The CDR3 nucleotides read TGTGCCAGCAGTTTTCTCGAGGCTGGCTACACCTTC.

The chain combines TRBV5-1 with TRBJ1-2; 9 bases are a match to TRBD1. CDR1 SGHRS and CDR2 YFSETQ come from the germline V gene. The junction had 11 bases not matched to a gene; V was cut back by 4 bases and J by 4 bases. The CDR3 covers 16 residues. Written as DNA, the CDR3 is TGCGCCAGCAGCCAATTTACAGGGGGCTCTGTCTATGGCTACACCTTC. The encoded protein is CASSQFTGGSVYGYTF.

The rearrangement joins TRBV7-2 to TRBJ2-1; D is undetermined. The CDR3 spans 16 residues. Trimming removed 4 bases from V and 6 bases from J, with 19 bases in between. Germline CDR1 reads SGHTA; CDR2 reads FQGNSA. CDR3 bases: TGTGCCAGCAGCTCCTCCTCCTCCACCTTCGGCAATGAGCAGTTCTTC. This gives the protein CASSSSSSTFGNEQFF.

The V call is TRBV28, the J call TRBJ2-5; no clear D. CDR1 and CDR2 from the germline V gene are MDHEN and SYDVKM. V was pared by 2 bases and J by 2 bases, with 12 bases between. This CDR3 has 15 residues. The CDR3 here is CASSLRLGGQETQYF. The CDR3 nucleotides are TGTGCCAGCAGTTTACGTCTTGGCGGACAAGAGACCCAGTACTTC.

In its sample, this clone was seen once. The chain employs TRBV19 and TRBJ2-2; 10 bases line up with TRBD2. The CDR3 has 16 residues. Trimming at V came to 7 bases and at J to 2 bases, leaving 7 bases not matched to a gene. Germline V gene data show CDR1 as LNHDA and CDR2 as SQIVND (reference sequence). The CDR3 coding sequence is TGTGCCAGTACTAAAAGACTAGCGGGTAACACCGGGGAGCTGTTTTTT. Protein product: CASTKRLAGNTGELFF.

This clone has a handful of counts. The CDR3 region has the DNA TGTGCCAGCAGCCCAGTACAGGGGTGGGACACTGAAGCTTTCTTT. Amino acids: CASSPVQGWDTEAFF. This rearrangement joins TRBV5-4 to TRBJ1-1; 7 bases are shared with TRBD1. The CDR3 length is 15 residues. V was pared by 4 bases and J by 3 bases, with 9 bases of the junction left unmatched. Germline CDR1 and CDR2: SGHNT and YYREEE (reference sequence).

The chain joins TRBV30 to TRBJ2-1, with 9 bases that match TRBD2. The germline V gene has CDR1 GTSNPN and CDR2 SVGIG (reference sequence). J lost 4 bases, V lost 4 bases, and 2 bases had no gene match. The CDR3 contains 13 residues. CDR3 sequence (DNA): TGTGCCTGGAATCTAGCGGGATACAATGAGCAGTTCTTC. It translates to CAWNLAGYNEQFF.

This chain links TRBV5-1 with TRBJ2-3, with 8 bases that match TRBD2. The CDR3 runs to 17 residues. The germline V gene encodes CDR1 SGHRS and CDR2 YFSETQ. V dropped 0 bases and J dropped 3; count of bases not matched to a gene: 9. This CDR3 reads CASSLAGGGRRTDTQYF. CDR3 coding DNA: TGCGCCAGCAGCTTGGCCGGCGGCGGGAGGAGGACAGATACGCAGTATTTT.

This clone came up once. This chain connects TRBV4-2 to TRBJ2-3; D possibly corresponds to TRBD2 (5 bases). The CDR3 is 16 amino acids. Per the germline V gene, CDR1 is LGHNA and CDR2 is YNFKEQ. The V and J ends lost 1 base and 2 bases respectively, with 13 bases between them. The CDR3 nucleotides read TGTGCCAGCAGCCAAGCGGCGGGCCCAATCACAGATACGCAGTATTTT. This gives the protein CASSQAAGPITDTQYF.

This chain links TRBV6-1 with TRBJ2-1, with TRBD2 matching 9 bases. The V segment lost 6 bases and the J segment 5 bases; nucleotides outside the gene matches: 8. The CDR3 is 15 amino acids. Germline V gives CDR1 MNHNS, CDR2 SASEGT. The DNA of the CDR3 is TGTGCCAGCAGGGCGGGAGGGCCCCCCCACAATGAGCAGTTCTTC. Encoded protein: CASRAGGPPHNEQFF.

The chain links TRBV28 to TRBJ1-3; 10 bases map to TRBD1. CDR1 and CDR2 (germline): MDHEN, SYDVKM. The CDR3 covers 13 residues. Unmatched junction bases numbered 3, after V lost 5 bases and J lost 8 bases. The CDR3 DNA reads as TGTGCCAGCAGTGTGACAGGGGGCCACACCATATATTTT. This gives the protein CASSVTGGHTIYF.

The CDR3 is CASTSPGDGYNEQFF. The CDR3, as DNA: TGTGCCAGCACCTCCCCAGGGGACGGCTACAATGAGCAGTTCTTC. The rearrangement links TRBV5-4 to TRBJ2-1; perhaps TRBD1 as D (6 bases). In germline, CDR1 is SGHNT, CDR2 YYREEE (reference sequence). The CDR3 runs to 15 residues. Deletions cut 6 bases from V and 3 bases from J, with 16 bases between.

A single count supports this clone. Other DNA sequences of this sample code for an identical CDR3. The chain combines TRBV7-9 with TRBJ1-2; 8 bases are a match to TRBD1. V shed 4 bases, J shed 3 bases, and the junction held 4 bases outside the gene matches. The CDR3 extends over 14 amino acids. Per germline, CDR1 SEHNR and CDR2 FQNEAQ (reference sequence). The CDR3 coding sequence is TGTGCCAGCAGCTCCCAGGGGGCGGACTATGGCTACACCTTC. Encoded protein: CASSSQGADYGYTF.

The chain carries TRBV2 and TRBJ2-1; 9 positions agree with TRBD2. CDR1 is SNHLY and CDR2 is FYNNEI in the germline V gene. The CDR3 totals 15 residues. Trimming took 5 bases from V and 9 from J; bases not matched to a gene: 11. The CDR3 loop is CASSPIAGASGEQFF. The CDR3 DNA reads TGTGCCAGCAGTCCCATAGCGGGAGCTTCTGGTGAGCAGTTCTTC.

This rearrangement joins TRBV6-1 to TRBJ2-2, with 14 positions matching TRBD2. The CDR3 consists of 15 residues. V lost 6 bases and J lost 5; bases outside the gene matches: 2. CDR1 MNHNS and CDR2 SASEGT come from the germline V gene. CDR3 protein: CASRGLAGETGELFF. The CDR3 DNA reads as TGTGCCAGCAGGGGACTAGCGGGAGAAACCGGGGAGCTGTTTTTT.

The V gene is TRBV11-3, the J gene TRBJ2-7; 8 bases fit TRBD1. Germline V CDR1 and CDR2: SGHNT, YENEEA. The CDR3 covers 15 residues. Unmatched junction bases numbered 7, after V lost 5 bases and J lost 1 base. This CDR3 reads CASSIGQGFSYEQYF. CDR3 DNA: TGTGCCAGCAGCATAGGACAGGGATTTTCCTACGAGCAGTACTTC.

This chain joins TRBV28 and TRBJ2-2, with a tentative D call TRBD1 (6 bases). Trimming removed 2 bases from V and 7 bases from J, with 17 bases in between. Germline CDR1 reads MDHEN; CDR2 reads SYDVKM. The CDR3 spans 16 residues. CDR3 nucleotides: TGTGCCAGCAGTTTAGGTCAGGGGTGGGAGATCGGGGAGCTGTTTTTT. Amino acid sequence: CASSLGQGWEIGELFF.

This CDR3 reads CASSLGLAGGFTDNEQFF. The CDR3 DNA sequence: TGTGCCAGCAGCTTAGGACTAGCGGGAGGATTTACCGACAATGAGCAGTTCTTC. The chain uses TRBV11-3 and TRBJ2-1, with 13 bases fitting TRBD2. CDR3 length: 18 amino acids. The germline V gene has CDR1 SGHNT and CDR2 YENEEA. Trimming cost V 1 base and J 5 bases; bases outside gene matches: 8.